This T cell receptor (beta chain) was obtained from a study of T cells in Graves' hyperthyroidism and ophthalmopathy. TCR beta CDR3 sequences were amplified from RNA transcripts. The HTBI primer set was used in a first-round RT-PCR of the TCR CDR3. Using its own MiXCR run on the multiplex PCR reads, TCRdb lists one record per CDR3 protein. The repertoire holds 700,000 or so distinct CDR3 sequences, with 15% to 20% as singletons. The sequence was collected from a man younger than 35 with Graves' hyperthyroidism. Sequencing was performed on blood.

The CDR3 is CASSIGSGSMTPQHF. Here the CDR3 DNA reads TGTGCCAGTAGTATAGGATCAGGGTCGATGACGCCCCAGCATTTT. The gene calls are TRBV19 and TRBJ1-5; a weak D match, TRBD1 (5 bases). CDR1 LNHDA and CDR2 SQIVND come from the germline V gene (reference sequence). This CDR3 region has 15 residues. Trimming took 1 base from V and 9 from J, leaving 16 bases between them.